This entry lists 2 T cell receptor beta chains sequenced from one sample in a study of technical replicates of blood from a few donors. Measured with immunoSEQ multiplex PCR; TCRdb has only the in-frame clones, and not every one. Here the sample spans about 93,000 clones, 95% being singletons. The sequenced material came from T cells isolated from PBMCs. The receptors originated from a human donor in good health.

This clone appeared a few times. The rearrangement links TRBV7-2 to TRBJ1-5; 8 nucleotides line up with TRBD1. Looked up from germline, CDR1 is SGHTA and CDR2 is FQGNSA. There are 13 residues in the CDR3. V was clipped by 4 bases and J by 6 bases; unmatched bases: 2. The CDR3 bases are TGTGCCAGCAGCTCACAGGGGGGTCAGCCCCAGCATTTT. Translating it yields CASSSQGGQPQHF. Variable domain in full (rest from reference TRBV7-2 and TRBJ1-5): GAGVSQSPSNKVTEKGKDVELRCDPISGHTALYWYRQSLGQGLEFLIYFQGNSAPDKSGLPSDRFSAERTGGSVSTLTIQRTQQEDSAVYLCASSSQGGQPQHFGDGTRLSIL.

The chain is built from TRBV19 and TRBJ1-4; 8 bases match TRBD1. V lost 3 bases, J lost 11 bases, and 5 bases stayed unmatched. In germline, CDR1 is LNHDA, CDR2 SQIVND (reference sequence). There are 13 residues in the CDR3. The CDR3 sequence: CASSILQGDKLFF. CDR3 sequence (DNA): TGTGCCAGTAGTATCTTACAGGGGGACAAACTGTTTTTT.